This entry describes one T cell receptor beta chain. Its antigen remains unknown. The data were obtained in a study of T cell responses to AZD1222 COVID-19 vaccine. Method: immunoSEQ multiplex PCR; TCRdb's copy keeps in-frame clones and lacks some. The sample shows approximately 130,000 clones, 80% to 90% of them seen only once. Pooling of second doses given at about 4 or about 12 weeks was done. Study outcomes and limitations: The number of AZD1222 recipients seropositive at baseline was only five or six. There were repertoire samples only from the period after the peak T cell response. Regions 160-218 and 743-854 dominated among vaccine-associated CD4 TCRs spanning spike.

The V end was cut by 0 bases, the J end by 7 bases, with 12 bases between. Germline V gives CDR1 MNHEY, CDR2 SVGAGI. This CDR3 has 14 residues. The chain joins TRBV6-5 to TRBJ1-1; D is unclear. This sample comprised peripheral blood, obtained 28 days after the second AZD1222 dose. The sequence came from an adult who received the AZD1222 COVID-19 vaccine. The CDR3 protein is CASSYSMGISEAFF. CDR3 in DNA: TGTGCCAGCAGTTACTCGATGGGGATTAGTGAAGCTTTCTTT.